Listed below are T cell receptor beta chains from one sample, sequenced in a study of OX40 agonist ivuxolimab in advanced cancers. Data came from immunoSEQ multiplex PCR; TCRdb stores just in-frame clones and leaves some out. This table holds tens of thousands of clones, more than 75% found once. This material consisted of CD4+ or CD8+ T cells sorted from blood, taken in a trial of the OX40 agonist ivuxolimab. The receptor source for this set is an adult with an advanced solid tumor such as melanoma, head and neck, liver or kidney cancer. Both conserved end residues are part of each CDR3. D genes are given only for firm matches. Only some rows state a clone size, as once, few, many or a class for expanded clones.

- | TRBJ2-1 | - | TRBV7-2 | TGTGCCAGCACGACCGGGACAACCGATGGGGGTGAGCAGTTCTTC | CASTTGTTDGGEQFF
- | TRBJ1-5 | - | TRBV7-2 | TGTGCCAGCAGCTTTTCGTACAATCAGCCCCAGCATTTT | CASSFSYNQPQHF
TRBD1 | TRBJ1-5 | - | TRBV7-8 | TGTGCCAGCAGCGCTCCCGGGACAGGGCGTAATCAGCCCCAGCATTTT | CASSAPGTGRNQPQHF
- | TRBJ2-4 | - | TRBV27 | TGTGCCAGCAGTTCAGTGTTGGCCAAAAACATTCAGTACTTC | CASSSVLAKNIQYF
TRBD1 | TRBJ1-5 | - | TRBV28 | TGTGCCAGCAGTTTTTTCCGTAGGACAGGAGGGGATCAGCCCCAGCATTTT | CASSFFRRTGGDQPQHF
TRBD1 | TRBJ1-4 | once | TRBV28 | TGTGCCAGCAGTTCCGCCGGGACAGGGCGTAATGAAAAACTGTTTTTT | CASSSAGTGRNEKLFF
- | TRBJ1-6 | few | TRBV15 | TGTGCCACCAGCAGAGGACAGACAATTAATTCACCCCTCCACTTT | CATSRGQTINSPLHF
- | TRBJ1-6 | - | TRBV19 | TGTGCCAGTAGTATAGATTGGGCAGGTCAATCGATCCTCCACTTT | CASSIDWAGQSILHF
TRBD1 | TRBJ1-5 | few | TRBV7-2 | TGTGCCAGCAGCTTAAAAGGGGACAGGGGTCAGCCCCAGCATTTT | CASSLKGDRGQPQHF
- | TRBJ1-4 | - | TRBV2 | TGTGCCAGCAGTGAAGCAGTACAGGCAACTAATGAAAAACTGTTTTTT | CASSEAVQATNEKLFF
- | TRBJ1-4 | - | TRBV5-1 | TGCGCCAGCAGCTTGGGGACGGACTGGACTAACAAAAATGAAAAACTGTTTTTT | CASSLGTDWTNKNEKLFF
- | TRBJ2-3 | - | TRBV7-8 | TGTGCCAGCAGCCACCACAGGGTCTTGAGCACAGATACGCAGTATTTT | CASSHHRVLSTDTQYF
TRBD2 | TRBJ2-3 | - | TRBV5-4 | TGTGCCAGCAGCCCCCAGCGGGGGGCCTCAGATACGCAGTATTTT | CASSPQRGASDTQYF
- | TRBJ2-7 | - | TRBV30 | TGTGCCTGGAGTCCCGGGGTCGGCGGCTCCTACGAGCAGTACTTC | CAWSPGVGGSYEQYF
- | TRBJ1-2 | - | TRBV18 | TGTGCCAGCTCACCCGACAGAGACTATGGCTACACCTTC | CASSPDRDYGYTF
- | TRBJ2-5 | - | TRBV10-3 | TGTGCCATCAGTGGAAACAGGGTCCAAGAGACCCAGTACTTC | CAISGNRVQETQYF
TRBD1 | TRBJ1-2 | - | TRBV6-4 | TGTGCCAGCAGTGCCGGGACAGGGGGCGAGAATGGCTACACCTTC | CASSAGTGGENGYTF
TRBD1 | TRBJ1-6 | few | TRBV5-1 | TGCGCCAGCAAACCCGCAGGACAGGCAAATTCACCCCTCCACTTT | CASKPAGQANSPLHF
- | TRBJ1-4 | - | TRBV4-1 | TGCGCCAGCAGTGACGGTGGGGGAGCTTATAATGAAAAACTGTTTTTT | CASSDGGGAYNEKLFF
- | TRBJ1-1 | - | TRBV13 | TGTGCCAGCAGCTTATACAGTGAAGCTTTCTTT | CASSLYSEAFF
TRBD1 | TRBJ1-1 | few | TRBV2 | TGTGCCAGCAGTTCCCAGGGGGCGCGGAACACTGAAGCTTTCTTT | CASSSQGARNTEAFF
TRBD1 | TRBJ2-5 | - | TRBV5-6 | TGTGCCAGCAGCTCCGGACAGGGTGAGACCCAGTACTTC | CASSSGQGETQYF
- | TRBJ2-2 | - | TRBV7-2 | TGTGCCAGCAGCTTGGGGACGAACACCGGGGAGCTGTTTTTT | CASSLGTNTGELFF
TRBD2 | TRBJ2-1 | - | TRBV7-3 | TGTGCCAGCAGCTCCGGGACTAGCGGGGGGAATGAGCAGTTCTTC | CASSSGTSGGNEQFF
- | TRBJ1-5 | - | TRBV19 | TGTGCCAGTAGTATTTCCAGGGAGGTAAATCAGCCCCAGCATTTT | CASSISREVNQPQHF
- | TRBJ1-5 | - | TRBV7-2 | TGTGCCAGCAGCTTAGTAATGGACAGAAATCAGCCCCAGCATTTT | CASSLVMDRNQPQHF
- | TRBJ1-1 | - | TRBV28 | TGTGCCAGCAGTTTAGTCAACAGGGCTACTGAAGCTTTCTTT | CASSLVNRATEAFF
- | TRBJ1-2 | - | TRBV9 | TGTGCCAGCAGCGTAGTGGGAATGGCTAACTATGGCTACACCTTC | CASSVVGMANYGYTF
TRBD2 | TRBJ2-2 | - | TRBV2 | TGTGCCAGCGCGGGGGGACTCAACACCGGGGAGCTGTTTTTT | CASAGGLNTGELFF
- | TRBJ2-3 | - | TRBV9 | TGTGCCAGCAGCCAAAGTAGCACAGATACGCAGTATTTT | CASSQSSTDTQYF
TRBD1 | TRBJ2-2 | - | TRBV19 | TGTGCCAGTAGTAAGGGACAGCTCACCGGGGAGCTGTTTTTT | CASSKGQLTGELFF
- | TRBJ1-6 | few | TRBV19 | TGTGCCAGTAGTGTGGCCGGTAATTCACCCCTCCACTTT | CASSVAGNSPLHF
- | TRBJ2-7 | - | TRBV7-2 | TGTGCCAGCCGGGAGTCCTCGACCTACGAGCAGTACTTC | CASRESSTYEQYF
- | TRBJ2-3 | - | TRBV9 | TGTGCCAGCAGCGTAGTGCGGACAGATACGCAGTATTTT | CASSVVRTDTQYF
- | TRBJ1-5 | - | TRBV19 | TGTGCCAGTCAAGACAGGATAGATCAGCCCCAGCATTTT | CASQDRIDQPQHF
TRBD1 | TRBJ1-4 | - | TRBV4-3 | TGCGCCAGCAGTCCACAGGGGGCGACTAATGAAAAACTGTTTTTT | CASSPQGATNEKLFF
TRBD1 | TRBJ1-6 | once | TRBV6-4 | TGTGCCAGCAGTCTACAGGGGATAAATAATTCACCCCTCCACTTT | CASSLQGINNSPLHF
- | TRBJ1-2 | few | TRBV6-1 | TGTGCCAGCAGTGAAACGGGCTACTATGGCTACACCTTC | CASSETGYYGYTF
- | TRBJ2-7 | - | TRBV28 | TGTGCCAGCAGTAACGGACGGATCTACGAGCAGTACTTC | CASSNGRIYEQYF
- | TRBJ1-6 | - | TRBV4-1 | TGCGCCAGCAGCCGAACCCTGACATTCGAAAGAACCCATAATTCACCCCTCCACTTT | CASSRTLTFERTHNSPLHF
TRBD1 | TRBJ1-1 | - | TRBV5-1 | TGCGCCAGCAGCTTACAGGGGTCGGACACTGAAGCTTTCTTT | CASSLQGSDTEAFF
- | TRBJ2-3 | - | TRBV6-5 | TGTGCCAGCAGTCGGCGACAGACAGATACGCAGTATTTT | CASSRRQTDTQYF
TRBD1 | TRBJ1-1 | - | TRBV12-5 | TGTGCTAGTGGTACAGACAGGGGGAAACGGCCTGAAGCTTTCTTT | CASGTDRGKRPEAFF